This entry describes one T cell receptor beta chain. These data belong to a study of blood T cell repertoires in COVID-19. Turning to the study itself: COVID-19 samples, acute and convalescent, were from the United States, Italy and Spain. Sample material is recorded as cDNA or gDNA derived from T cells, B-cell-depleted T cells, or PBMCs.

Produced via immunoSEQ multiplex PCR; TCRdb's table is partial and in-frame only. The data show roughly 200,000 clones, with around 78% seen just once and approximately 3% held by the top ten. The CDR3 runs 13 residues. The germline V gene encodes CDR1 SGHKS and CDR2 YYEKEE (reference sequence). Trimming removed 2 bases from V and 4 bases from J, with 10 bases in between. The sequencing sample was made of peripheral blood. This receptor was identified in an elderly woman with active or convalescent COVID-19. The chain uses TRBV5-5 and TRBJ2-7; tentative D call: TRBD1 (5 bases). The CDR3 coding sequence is TGTGCCAGCAGCTTTAGGGGCCCGTACGAGCAGTACTTC. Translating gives CASSFRGPYEQYF. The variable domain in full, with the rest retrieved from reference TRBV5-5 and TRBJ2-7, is DAGVTQSPTHLIKTRGQQVTLRCSPISGHKSVSWYQQVLGQGPQFIFQYYEKEERGRGNFPDRFSARQFPNYSSELNVNALLLGDSALYLCASSFRGPYEQYFGPGTRLTVT.